This T cell receptor beta chain originates from a study of cytomegalovirus exposure and HLA in healthy donors. V gave up 3 bases and J gave up 3 bases, with 12 bases separating them. Looked up from germline, CDR1 is LNHDA and CDR2 is SQIVND (reference sequence). The CDR3 contains 14 residues. The table came from immunoSEQ multiplex PCR; TCRdb's copy has only in-frame clones and leaves some out. The repertoire holds 100,000 or so clones, with more than 75% as singletons. The chain is built from TRBV19 and TRBJ2-7; weak D call: TRBD1 (6 bases). Sequencing was done on a sample of PBMCs. The source is a man between 18 and 35 years old in good health and CMV-seropositive. The CDR3 DNA reads as TGTGCCAGTAGTATGGGGGCATCCAACTACGAGCAGTACTTC. Protein: CASSMGASNYEQYF.